Only one count was recorded for the clone carrying this T cell receptor (beta chain). The antigen is undetermined. The sample originates from a study of OX40 agonist ivuxolimab in advanced cancers. Study-level findings and limits: Mean expanded clone counts were higher in CD8+ than CD4+ T cells.

Here immunoSEQ multiplex PCR was the method, and the copy in TCRdb shows in-frame clones only, minus some. The sample contains 95,000 to 100,000 clones, under 85% of which appear only once. The length of the CDR3 is 16 residues. Germline CDR1 is SGHDN and CDR2 is FVKESK. Trimming shortened V by 1 base and J by 1 base, and 11 bases separated the two germline ends. The receptor's source is an adult with an advanced solid tumor such as melanoma, head and neck, liver or kidney cancer. Sequenced material: CD4+ or CD8+ T cells sorted from blood, taken in a trial of the OX40 agonist ivuxolimab. The gene calls are TRBV14 and TRBJ2-4; tentatively, D is TRBD1 (6 bases). CDR3 amino acids: CASSQVGGWAKNIQYF. CDR3 in DNA: TGTGCCAGCAGCCAAGTTGGGGGCTGGGCCAAAAACATTCAGTACTTC.